This T cell receptor (beta chain) was retrieved from a study of Graves' ophthalmopathy and Graves' hyperthyroidism. As the template, RNA transcripts were used to amplify TCR beta CDR3 regions. Amplification began with first-round RT-PCR using HTBI primers, then second-round multiplex PCR was performed. One entry per CDR3 protein, called by TCRdb with MiXCR from the multiplex PCR reads. The table includes 200,000 to 300,000 distinct CDR3 sequences, around 45% detected once. Comments on this clonotype: Its antigen remains unidentified. At one of its ends the junction is not consistent with the germline gene, which may arise from a read error.

Additional autoimmune diseases, uncontrolled infections, pregnancy or lactation disqualified patients. An approximately 10 ml volume of fresh peripheral blood provided the PBMCs. Overall study results and limits: Blood also harbored most expanded thyroid clonotypes above 0.001 frequency.

The CDR3 extends over 13 amino acids. Germline V gene sequence: CDR1 SNHLY, CDR2 FYNNEI. The chain recombines TRBV2 with TRBJ1-1; TRBD1 might be the D (5 bases). The TCR was taken from an adult man with Graves' ophthalmopathy. Sequenced: peripheral blood. The CDR3 DNA is TGTGCCAGCAGTGAAATGAGGGGCACTAAAGCTTTCTTT. Protein product: CASSEMRGTKAFF.